What follows describes a single T cell receptor beta chain. The antigen is undetermined. Preparation of the TCRbeta library used unique molecular identifiers. TCRdb reanalysed the PCR reads using MiXCR and keeps one entry per CDR3 protein. The sample has nearly 350,000 distinct CDR3 sequences; under 20% are singletons. This specimen comes from a study of T-cell reconstitution after alpha-beta-depleted transplantation in children. Study results and caveats: Diversity and T-cell counts at one year after transplant derived mostly from new T cells.

Germline loops: CDR1 SGHRS, CDR2 YFSETQ. The ends were cut back, 4 bases at V and 3 bases at J, with 11 bases in the middle. This CDR3 comprises 13 residues. V and J are TRBV5-1 and TRBJ2-7; D is possibly TRBD1 (6 bases). The input for sequencing was PBMCs, mostly from graft donor cells, taken 360 days after TCRalphabeta/CD19-depleted stem cell transplant. This clonotype was obtained from a male patient aged 2-15 years who had a stem cell transplant for acute lymphoblastic leukemia, so the T cells may come from the graft donor. The CDR3 coding sequence is TGCGCCAGCAGCGAGGGACAAATCTACGAGCAGTACTTC. Translated, it gives CASSEGQIYEQYF.